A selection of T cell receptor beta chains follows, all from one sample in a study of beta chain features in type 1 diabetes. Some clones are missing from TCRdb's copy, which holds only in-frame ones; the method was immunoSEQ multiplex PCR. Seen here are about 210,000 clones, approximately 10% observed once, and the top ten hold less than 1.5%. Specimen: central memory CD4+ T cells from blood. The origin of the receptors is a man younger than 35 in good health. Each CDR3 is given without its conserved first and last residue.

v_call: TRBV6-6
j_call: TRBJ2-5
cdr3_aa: ASRKQETQY

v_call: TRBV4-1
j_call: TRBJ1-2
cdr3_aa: ASSQEVRGGGYT

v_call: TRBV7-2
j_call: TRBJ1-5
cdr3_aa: ASSLYYQPQH

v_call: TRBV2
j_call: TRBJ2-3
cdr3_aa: ASSSQGSTDTQY

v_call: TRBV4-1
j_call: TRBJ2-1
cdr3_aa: ASSPDRGVGNEQF

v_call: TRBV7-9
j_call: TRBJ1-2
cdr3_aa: ASSRQGVSYGYT

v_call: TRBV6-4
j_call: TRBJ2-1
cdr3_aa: ASSDRGRQF

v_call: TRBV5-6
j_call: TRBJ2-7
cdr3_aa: ASTPYGQGSYEQY

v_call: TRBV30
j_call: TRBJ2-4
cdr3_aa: AWSQFNGGNIQY

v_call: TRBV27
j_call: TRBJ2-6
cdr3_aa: ASSLRATGAGANVLT

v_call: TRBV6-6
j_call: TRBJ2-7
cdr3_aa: ASSYGGLEVYEQY

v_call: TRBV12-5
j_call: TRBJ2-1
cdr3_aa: ASGPITERAYNEQF

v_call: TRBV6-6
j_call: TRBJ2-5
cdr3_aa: ASSALRGQGETQY

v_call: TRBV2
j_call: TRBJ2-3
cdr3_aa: ASSSRFTSGRVNTQY

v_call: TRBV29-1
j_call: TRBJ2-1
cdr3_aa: SGQNNEQF

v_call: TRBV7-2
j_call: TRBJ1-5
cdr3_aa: ASSLSGQLNQPQH

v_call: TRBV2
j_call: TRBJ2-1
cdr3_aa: ASSPRTSLNEQF

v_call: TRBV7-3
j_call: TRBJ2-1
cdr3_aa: ASSLGQGYNEQF

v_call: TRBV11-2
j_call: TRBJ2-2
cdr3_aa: ASSFGVTGELF

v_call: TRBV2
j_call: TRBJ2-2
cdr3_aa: ASSEERMGTGELF

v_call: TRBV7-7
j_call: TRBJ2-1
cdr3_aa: ASSLAGPLSYNEQF

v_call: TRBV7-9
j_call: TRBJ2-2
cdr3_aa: ASFPGGPNTGELF

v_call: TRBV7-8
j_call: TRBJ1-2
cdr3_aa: ASSQYRGLDGYT

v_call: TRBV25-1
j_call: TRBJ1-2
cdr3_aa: ASSDPGTGGADYGYT

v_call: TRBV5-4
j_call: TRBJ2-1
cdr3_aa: ASSLVGGSPYNEQF

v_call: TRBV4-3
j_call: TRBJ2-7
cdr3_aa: ASSSRLDGEQY

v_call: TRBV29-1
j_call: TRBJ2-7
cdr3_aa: SVDGIGEQY

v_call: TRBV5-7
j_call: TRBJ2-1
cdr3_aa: ASSDRYNEQF

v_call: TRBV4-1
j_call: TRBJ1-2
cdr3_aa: ASRDVGRGLGYT

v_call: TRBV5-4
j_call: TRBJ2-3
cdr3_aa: ASSLDKGTDTQY

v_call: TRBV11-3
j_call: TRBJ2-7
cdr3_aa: ASSSTGGYEQY

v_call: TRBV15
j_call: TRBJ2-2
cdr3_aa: ATSKDGRSTGELF

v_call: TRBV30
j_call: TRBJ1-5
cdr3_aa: AWSREYSNQPQH

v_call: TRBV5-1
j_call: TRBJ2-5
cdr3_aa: ASSFILAGGEETQY

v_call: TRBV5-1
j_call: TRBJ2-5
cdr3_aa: ASSFQGETQY

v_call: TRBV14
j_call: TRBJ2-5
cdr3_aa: ASSRARGTQY

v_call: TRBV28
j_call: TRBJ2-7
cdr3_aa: ASSSQGPEQY

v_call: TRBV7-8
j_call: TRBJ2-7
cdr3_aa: ASSRNIGENYEQY

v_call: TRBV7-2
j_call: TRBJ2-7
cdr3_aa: ASSFGQGSYEQY

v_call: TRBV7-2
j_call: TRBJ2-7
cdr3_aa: ASSLVRTYEQY

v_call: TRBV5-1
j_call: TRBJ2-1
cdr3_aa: ASSLRPPANEQF